The rows below give T cell receptor beta chains drawn from one sample of a study of blood T cell repertoires in COVID-19. Sequencing used immunoSEQ multiplex PCR; TCRdb keeps in-frame clones, though not all of them. This table has about 180,000 clones, about 81% appearing once. The sample consisted of peripheral blood. These receptors all stem from a woman at least 80 years old with COVID-19, enrolled during active disease. Each CDR3 is given with its conserved first and last residue. A D gene is named only where the DNA matches it firmly. The size of a clone is reported for some rows only, either as once, few or many, or as a class for expanded clones.

d_call	clone_size	j_call	v_call	cdr3_nt	cdr3_aa
-	-	TRBJ1-6	TRBV19	TGTGCCAGTAGTATCACCGGAGGCTCCTATAATTCACCCCTCCACTTT	CASSITGGSYNSPLHF
-	-	TRBJ2-5	TRBV10-2	TGCGCCAGCAGTGAGTCATCAGGAGAGACCCAGTACTTC	CASSESSGETQYF
-	-	TRBJ1-4	TRBV14	TGTGCCAGCAGCCAAGGTCCGGGTCGGACTAATGAAAAACTGTTTTTT	CASSQGPGRTNEKLFF
-	few	TRBJ1-3	TRBV7-8	TGTGCCAGCAGACCCCGCCCAGGGTCTGGAAACACCATATATTTT	CASRPRPGSGNTIYF
-	-	TRBJ1-2	TRBV7-2	TGTGCCAGCAGCTTAGCTGGAGGGGTTGGCGGCTACACCTTC	CASSLAGGVGGYTF
TRBD2	few	TRBJ2-7	TRBV27	TGTGCCAGCAGTAGATTAGCGGGGGGACTTTACGAGCAGTACTTC	CASSRLAGGLYEQYF
-	-	TRBJ2-7	TRBV14	TGTGCCAGCAGCCAAGGTCTTTCCACTATCAGCAAGCAGTACTTC	CASSQGLSTISKQYF
TRBD2	-	TRBJ2-1	TRBV18	TGTGCCAGCTCACCGACTAGCGACAGCTCCTACAATGAGCAGTTCTTC	CASSPTSDSSYNEQFF
-	-	TRBJ1-1	TRBV29-1	TGCAGCGTCCCGACACAGAACACTGAAGCTTTCTTT	CSVPTQNTEAFF
-	-	TRBJ2-3	TRBV3-1/TRBV3-2	TGTGCCAGCAGCCAAGATCGGGACCGACTCCGGGGGACAGATACGCAGTATTTT	CASSQDRDRLRGTDTQYF
TRBD1	-	TRBJ2-5	TRBV4-1	TGCGCCAGCAGTCGCCAGACAGGGTGGGACCAAGAGACCCAGTACTTC	CASSRQTGWDQETQYF
TRBD1	-	TRBJ2-2	TRBV9	TGTGCCAGCAGCGTAGATCCAGGGGGCTCGGCCGGGGAGCTGTTTTTT	CASSVDPGGSAGELFF
TRBD2	-	TRBJ2-1	TRBV5-6	TGTGCCAGCAGCACCTACGGGAGGGATTACAATGAGCAGTTCTTC	CASSTYGRDYNEQFF
-	-	TRBJ2-7	TRBV9	TGTGCCAGCAGCATGGGAGGGACACGCGAGCAGTACTTC	CASSMGGTREQYF
TRBD1	-	TRBJ2-7	TRBV2	TGTGCCAGCAGTGCGCAGGGGGCTTTCTACGAGCAGTACTTC	CASSAQGAFYEQYF
-	-	TRBJ2-7	TRBV10-3	TGTGCCATCAAGCCTAGGGGAGGGGGACTCTACGAGCAGTACTTC	CAIKPRGGGLYEQYF
TRBD1	-	TRBJ1-1	TRBV7-9	TGTGCCAGCACCACAGGGGGCCTTCGGAACACTGAAGCTTTCTTT	CASTTGGLRNTEAFF
TRBD1	-	TRBJ1-1	TRBV5-8	TGTGCCAGCAGCCGTACGGGACAGGGAAACACTGAAGCTTTCTTT	CASSRTGQGNTEAFF
TRBD1	-	TRBJ1-2	TRBV6-5	TGTGCCAGCAGGGACAGGGGTAGCTATGGCTACACCTTC	CASRDRGSYGYTF
-	many	TRBJ1-3	TRBV3-1/TRBV3-2	TGTGCCAGCAGCCAAGGAACTCGCTCTGGAAACACCATATATTTT	CASSQGTRSGNTIYF
TRBD1	-	TRBJ2-7	TRBV18	TGTGCCAGCTCACCGATACAGGGGGTTTACGAGCAGTACTTC	CASSPIQGVYEQYF
-	-	TRBJ2-5	TRBV5-6	TGTGCCAGCAGCTTGCGGCCGTCTAGGGAGACCCAGTACTTC	CASSLRPSRETQYF
TRBD1	few	TRBJ1-5	TRBV18	TGTGCCAGCTCACCGGGACAGGGGTTTCAGCCCCAGCATTTT	CASSPGQGFQPQHF
-	-	TRBJ1-3	TRBV9	TGTGCCAGCAGCGGCTTCGGGGAGGGGGCTGGAAACACCATATATTTT	CASSGFGEGAGNTIYF
TRBD1	-	TRBJ1-2	TRBV19	TGTGCCAGTAGCCTTGCGCAGGGGGCGCCTGGAGGCTACACCTTC	CASSLAQGAPGGYTF
TRBD1	-	TRBJ2-7	TRBV29-1	TGCAGCGTTGAAGGGAGTAGGGACAGCTCCTACGAGCAGTACTTC	CSVEGSRDSSYEQYF
TRBD1	once	TRBJ2-3	TRBV11-3	TGTGCCAGCAGCATCCGACAGGGCTTAGGAACAGATACGCAGTATTTT	CASSIRQGLGTDTQYF
TRBD2	-	TRBJ2-3	TRBV4-3	TGCGCCAGCAGCCTGGGACTAGCGGGGGGGACAGATACGCAGTATTTT	CASSLGLAGGTDTQYF
TRBD2	-	TRBJ2-3	TRBV12-3/TRBV12-4	TGTGCCAGCAAGGCGGGAGGGCCAGATACGCAGTATTTT	CASKAGGPDTQYF
-	-	TRBJ1-2	TRBV7-2	TGTGCCAGCAGCTTAGCGTCTACAGCCTCTCACTATGGCTACACCTTC	CASSLASTASHYGYTF
-	-	TRBJ2-7	TRBV5-1	TGCGCCAGCAGCCCGTCCCCCGGGACACTCTCCTACGAGCAGTACTTC	CASSPSPGTLSYEQYF
TRBD1	-	TRBJ2-7	TRBV5-8	TGTGCCAGCAGCTTGGTTTTGGGGACAGACTCCTACGAGCAGTACTTC	CASSLVLGTDSYEQYF
-	-	TRBJ2-5	TRBV5-1	TGCGCCAGCAGCTTGGGCGGGGGCCGGGAGACCCAGTACTTC	CASSLGGGRETQYF
-	-	TRBJ2-3	TRBV28	TGTGCCAGCAGTTTAGGCGGGAAGGATACGCAGTATTTT	CASSLGGKDTQYF
TRBD1	-	TRBJ2-3	TRBV3-1/TRBV3-2	TGTGCCAGCAGCCAGAGGGGGCAGAGCACAGATACGCAGTATTTT	CASSQRGQSTDTQYF
-	-	TRBJ2-7	TRBV2	TGTGCCAGTTCGACAGACTCCTACGAGCAGTACTTC	CASSTDSYEQYF
TRBD1	-	TRBJ2-7	TRBV5-1	TGCGCCAGCAGCTTGTTTGGACAGGGAGGCGAGCAGTACTTC	CASSLFGQGGEQYF
-	-	TRBJ1-5	TRBV6-1	TGTGCCAGCAGTGAAGGGACAGTACATCAGCCCCAGCATTTT	CASSEGTVHQPQHF
-	-	TRBJ2-6	TRBV3-1/TRBV3-2	TGTGCCAGCAGCCCCCTGACTGCAGGGGCCAACGTCCTGACTTTC	CASSPLTAGANVLTF
TRBD2	-	TRBJ2-1	TRBV7-8	TGTGCCAGCAGCATTAGCGGGAGAGAGGGTGAGCAGTTCTTC	CASSISGREGEQFF
TRBD1	-	TRBJ1-4	TRBV6-6	TGTGCCAGCAGTCATAGGGACAGGGGGGAGTACGGTAATGAAAAACTGTTTTTT	CASSHRDRGEYGNEKLFF
-	-	TRBJ1-5	TRBV25-1	TGTGCCAGCTCCCCTCCGGGAGCCCTTAAGCCCCAGCATTTT	CASSPPGALKPQHF
-	-	TRBJ2-3	TRBV5-4	TGTGCCAGCAGCGGACAAGTTAGCACAGATACGCAGTATTTT	CASSGQVSTDTQYF
TRBD1	-	TRBJ1-2	TRBV11-3	TGTGCCAGCAGCTTAAGCCCGACAGGGATTGGCACCTTC	CASSLSPTGIGTF
-	-	TRBJ1-6	TRBV5-5	TGTGCCAGCAGCTTCGACAGCGTTAATTCACCCCTCCACTTT	CASSFDSVNSPLHF
TRBD1	-	TRBJ1-6	TRBV7-8	TGTGCCAGCAGCTGGGACAGGGGGCTTTCACCCCTCCACTTT	CASSWDRGLSPLHF
-	-	TRBJ2-7	TRBV28	TGTGCCAGCAGCCCGGCGGCGGGGCTATACGAGCAGTACTTC	CASSPAAGLYEQYF
-	-	TRBJ1-4	TRBV3-1/TRBV3-2	TGTGCCAGCAGCCAATATGACAGCCGTTCTGAAAAACTGTTTTTT	CASSQYDSRSEKLFF
-	-	TRBJ1-1	TRBV3-1/TRBV3-2	TGTGCCAGCAGCCAACCAGGGATGAACACTGAAGCTTTCTTT	CASSQPGMNTEAFF
TRBD1	once	TRBJ2-1	TRBV24-1	TGTGCCACCAGTGATTCTGGACAGGGTTGGAATGAGCAGTTCTTC	CATSDSGQGWNEQFF
TRBD1	-	TRBJ1-1	TRBV19	TGTGCCAGTAGTACCGACAGGGGGCGGACTGAAGCTTTCTTT	CASSTDRGRTEAFF
-	-	TRBJ1-4	TRBV9	TGTGCCAGCAGCGAGGGGGTGATCGCAACTAATGAAAAACTGTTTTTT	CASSEGVIATNEKLFF
TRBD2	-	TRBJ2-7	TRBV6-5	TGTGCCAGCAGGGGACTAGCGGGAGGATCCTACGAGCAGTACTTC	CASRGLAGGSYEQYF
-	-	TRBJ2-2	TRBV27	TGTGCCAGCAGCTCACCGGGGGTTTCGCGCAGGCAGACCGGGGAGCTGTTTTTT	CASSSPGVSRRQTGELFF
-	-	TRBJ1-1	TRBV2	TGTGCCAGCAGGCGGACACAAGAAGCTTTCTTT	CASRRTQEAFF